The 31 T cell receptor beta chains in this list originate from one sample, sequenced in a study of regulatory T cells in long-lasting Graves disease. Indicated time point: newly diagnosed GD, antithyroid drugs for less than 3 months. The TCR library was made from RNA extracted from PBMCs. Assembly of TCR beta libraries relied on iRepertoire HTBI primers together with Arm-PCR of CDR3 regions. TCRdb used MiXCR to reprocess the multiplex PCR reads, holding one entry per CDR3 protein. The repertoire holds about 540,000 distinct CDR3 sequences, with approximately 13% as singletons. These sequences were also reported in another study, on T cells in Graves' hyperthyroidism and ophthalmopathy.

The sequenced sample was peripheral blood mononuclear cells (PBMCs), obtained at new diagnosis, from a patient treated with antithyroid drugs. All receptors come from a man younger than 45 with Graves disease.

There are many counts of this clonotype. For the CDR3, the DNA is TGCAGTGCTAGAGATGCTAGCGCACAAGAGACCCAGTACTTC. It specifies CSARDASAQETQYF. The chain links TRBV20-1 to TRBJ2-5, with TRBD2 as a possible D gene (6 bases). Germline assignment: CDR1 DFQATT and CDR2 SNEGSKA (reference sequence). The CDR3 contains 14 residues. The V end was cut by 0 bases, the J end by 2 bases, with 10 bases between.

This clonotype was recorded a few times. The rearrangement links TRBV20-1 to TRBJ2-7; 13 nucleotides match TRBD2. The V and J ends lost 3 bases and 7 bases, in that order; junction bases with no gene match: 6. This CDR3 comprises 14 residues. Germline V lookup: CDR1 DFQATT, CDR2 SNEGSKA (reference sequence). This CDR3 reads CSASGLAGEREQYF. The CDR3 region has the DNA TGCAGTGCTAGCGGACTAGCGGGAGAACGGGAGCAGTACTTC.

This clonotype was counted at least ten times. The CDR3 loop is CASSSKTATTTDTQYF. The CDR3 coding sequence is TGTGCCAGCAGTTCTAAGACGGCAACGACCACAGATACGCAGTATTTT. The V gene is TRBV12-3 or TRBV12-4, the J gene TRBJ2-3; D is ambiguous. The V end lost 4 bases, the J end lost 2 bases, and 16 bases lay between the germline ends. The CDR3 runs to 16 residues.

This clonotype has more than one count but fewer than ten. J is TRBJ2-7 and V is TRBV11-3; 12 bases line up with TRBD2. This CDR3 contains 16 residues. J lost 5 bases, V lost 1 base, and 6 bases had no gene match. Per germline, CDR1 SGHNT and CDR2 YENEEA. The CDR3 DNA is TGTGCCAGCAGCTTAGGGACTAGCGGGATCGGCAACGAGCAGTACTTC. It encodes CASSLGTSGIGNEQYF.

This clonotype occurred many times. The chain couples TRBV7-2 to TRBJ2-7; D not resolved. This CDR3 is built from 12 residues. Trimming removed 5 bases from V and 4 bases from J, with 9 bases in between. CDR1 SGHTA and CDR2 FQGNSA come from the germline V gene. The chain's CDR3 is CASSPTGYEQYF. The CDR3 nucleotides read TGTGCCAGCAGCCCGACCGGTTACGAGCAGTACTTC. The whole variable domain, remainder taken from reference TRBV7-2 and TRBJ2-7, is GAGVSQSPSNKVTEKGKDVELRCDPISGHTALYWYRQSLGQGLEFLIYFQGNSAPDKSGLPSDRFSAERTGGSVSTLTIQRTQQEDSAVYLCASSPTGYEQYFGPGTRLTVT.

This clonotype was seen only a few times. The genes are TRBV2 and TRBJ2-7, with TRBD2 matching 7 bases. V was pared by 7 bases and J by 3 bases, with 12 bases of the junction left unmatched. Germline V gene data show CDR1 as SNHLY and CDR2 as FYNNEI. The CDR3 is made up of 15 amino acids. CDR3 coding DNA: TGTGCCAGCAAAGACCTTACCGGGACTATCTACGAGCAGTACTTC. Protein product: CASKDLTGTIYEQYF.

The CDR3 sequence is CSVPLGARYGYTF. The CDR3 region has the DNA TGCAGCGTCCCCCTTGGCGCACGCTATGGCTACACCTTC. The chain joins TRBV29-1 to TRBJ1-2; no firm D call. Germline V CDR1 and CDR2: SQVTM, ANQGSEA. The CDR3 is made up of 13 amino acids. The V and J ends lost 6 bases and 4 bases respectively, with 15 bases between them.

This clonotype was counted at least ten times. An end of the junction differs from the germline gene, which may be a read error. V usage is TRBV2 and J usage is TRBJ2-1, with 11 bases identical to TRBD2. Germline CDR1 is SNHLY and CDR2 is FYNNEI. The CDR3 contains 14 residues. CDR3 sequence: CASSGGTSGPPLVF. The CDR3 bases are TGTGCCAGCAGTGGGGGGACTAGCGGACCTCCTTTAGTCTTC.

This clonotype was picked up a small number of times. This chain links TRBV10-3 with TRBJ2-1; no clear D gene. In germline, CDR1 is ENHRY, CDR2 SYGVKD. This CDR3 has 14 amino acids. V gave up 3 bases and J gave up 5 bases, with 11 bases separating them. The DNA for the CDR3 is TGTGCCATCAGTGATGGGCGGAACCACAATGAGCAGTTCTTC. Translation: CAISDGRNHNEQFF.

This clonotype was found many times. The chain uses TRBV2 and TRBJ1-3; D is uncertain. This CDR3 has 14 amino acids. In germline, CDR1 is SNHLY, CDR2 FYNNEI. V lost 3 bases and J lost 7, with 13 bases in between. The CDR3 protein is CASSDVVFGNTIYF. The CDR3 nucleotides read TGTGCCAGCAGTGATGTCGTCTTCGGTAACACCATATATTTT.

This clonotype was seen ten or more times. The gene calls are TRBV25-1 and TRBJ2-1, with a possible D match to TRBD1 (6 bases). Germline CDR1 is MGHDK and CDR2 is SYGVNS. CDR3 length equals 14 residues. V lost 5 bases and J 1 base, leaving 9 bases between the germline ends. As DNA, the CDR3 is TGTGCCAGCAGTATAACAGGGTCCTACAATGAGCAGTTCTTC. As protein: CASSITGSYNEQFF.

This clonotype appeared a few times. The J gene is TRBJ1-2, the V gene TRBV5-1; unclear D gene. There are 14 residues in the CDR3. CDR1 SGHRS and CDR2 YFSETQ come from the germline V gene. V was trimmed by 4 bases and J by 7 bases, leaving 17 bases between them. As DNA, the CDR3 is TGCGCCAGCAGCAGTTCTGCCCACGCCGGTGGCTACACCTTC. It codes for CASSSSAHAGGYTF. Combining the CDR3 with reference TRBV5-1 and TRBJ1-2 gives the whole variable domain KAGVTQTPRYLIKTRGQQVTLSCSPISGHRSVSWYQQTPGQGLQFLFEYFSETQRNKGNFPGRFSGRQFSNSRSEMNVSTLELGDSALYLCASSSSAHAGGYTFGSGTRLTVV.

This clonotype was seen at least ten times. Here the CDR3 DNA reads TGTGCCAGCACACGCGACGGACCCAATCAGCCCCAGCATTTT. This sequence encodes CASTRDGPNQPQHF. The rearrangement joins TRBV12-3 or TRBV12-4 to TRBJ1-5; D not certain. The CDR3 has 14 residues. Trimming took 7 bases from V and 3 from J, leaving 13 bases between them.

This clonotype was counted ten times or more. The gene calls are TRBV27 and TRBJ1-1; 8 nucleotides align to TRBD1. After removal of 4 bases from V and 11 bases from J, the junction contained 9 bases not matched to a gene. CDR1 is MNHEY, CDR2 SMNVEV, per germline (reference sequence). CDR3 length: 13 residues. DNA of the CDR3: TGTGCCAGCAGTTCCGGCAGGGGGCATCGGGCTTTCTTT. It yields the protein CASSSGRGHRAFF.

This clonotype was counted many times. The chain recombines TRBV11-2 with TRBJ1-2; TRBD1 might be the D (5 bases). Trimming removed 3 bases at V and 6 bases at J, with 8 bases between. Germline V gene lookup returns CDR1 SGHAT and CDR2 FQNNGV. This CDR3 has 12 residues. The CDR3 sequence: CASSFGGDGYTF. CDR3 bases: TGTGCCAGCAGCTTTGGAGGGGATGGCTACACCTTC.

This sequence joins TRBV25-1 and TRBJ2-2, with 7 positions matching TRBD1. CDR3 size: 15 residues. The germline CDR1 and CDR2 sequences are MGHDK and SYGVNS. Losses at the gene ends were 7 bases for V and 0 bases for J; bases not matched to a gene: 5. The CDR3 sequence is CASNRQGANTGELFF. For the CDR3, the DNA is TGTGCCAGCAACAGACAGGGCGCGAACACCGGGGAGCTGTTTTTT.

This clonotype occurred many times. The chain couples TRBV29-1 to TRBJ2-1; unclear D gene. In germline, CDR1 is SQVTM, CDR2 ANQGSEA. The CDR3 consists of 16 residues. Trimming stripped 2 bases from V and 0 bases from J, with 14 bases between. In DNA form, the CDR3 reads TGCAGCGTTGAAAACGCTGTTTCTCCCTCCTACAATGAGCAGTTCTTC. It encodes CSVENAVSPSYNEQFF.

This clonotype appeared a single time. This sequence may be a read error, since a much larger clone differs from it by one base. The CDR3 spells CASSVASGSVYEQYF. The CDR3 DNA is TGCGCCAGCAGCGTGGCTAGCGGGAGCGTGTACGAGCAGTACTTC. This rearrangement joins TRBV5-1 to TRBJ2-7, with 10 bases aligning to TRBD2. Trimming cost V 4 bases and J 4 bases; bases outside gene matches: 8. Germline CDR1 is SGHRS and CDR2 is YFSETQ. The CDR3 runs to 15 residues.

This clonotype turned up a few times. V usage is TRBV5-1 and J usage is TRBJ2-5; perhaps TRBD2 as D (6 bases). Between the trimmed V and J ends, which lost 4 bases and 2 bases, there was a span of 15 bases. Germline V gives CDR1 SGHRS, CDR2 YFSETQ. The CDR3 has 15 residues. The CDR3 sequence: CASSLRLVRQETQYF. The CDR3 nucleotides read TGCGCCAGCAGCCTACGACTAGTCCGGCAAGAGACCCAGTACTTC.

Ten or more counts support this clonotype. The chain carries TRBV10-2 and TRBJ1-1, with unresolved D. The CDR3 consists of 10 residues. V was cut by 0 bases and J by 7 bases, with 0 bases left in between. Germline V gene sequence: CDR1 WSHSY, CDR2 SAAADI. As DNA, the CDR3 is TGCGCCAGCAGTGAGTCTGAAGCTTTCTTT. It translates to CASSESEAFF.

This chain uses TRBV24-1 with TRBJ2-3; TRBD2 matches at 8 bases. V lost 5 bases, J lost 5 bases, and 11 bases stayed unmatched. Germline lookup yields CDR1 KGHDR and CDR2 SFDVKD. CDR3 length: 16 amino acids. This CDR3 reads CATSGQDGRAGDTQYF. The CDR3 bases are TGTGCCACCAGTGGTCAGGACGGGAGGGCCGGAGATACGCAGTATTTT.

This clonotype occurred many times. The rearrangement links TRBV5-1 to TRBJ2-3, with D possibly TRBD2 on 6 matching bases. Trimming pared 6 bases from V and 0 bases from J, leaving 20 bases between. The CDR3 contains 17 residues. Germline V CDR1 and CDR2: SGHRS, YFSETQ. Here the CDR3 reads CASTVGVPGVSTDTQYF. CDR3 DNA sequence: TGCGCCAGCACCGTGGGAGTGCCGGGGGTCAGCACAGATACGCAGTATTTT. Full variable domain (missing parts from reference TRBV5-1 and TRBJ2-3): KAGVTQTPRYLIKTRGQQVTLSCSPISGHRSVSWYQQTPGQGLQFLFEYFSETQRNKGNFPGRFSGRQFSNSRSEMNVSTLELGDSALYLCASTVGVPGVSTDTQYFGPGTRLTVL.

This clonotype was seen ten or more times. The chain combines TRBV2 with TRBJ2-3; D gene ambiguous. Germline-derived CDR1 and CDR2 are SNHLY and FYNNEI. Trimming took off 6 bases at V and 0 bases at J, with 10 bases between the two ends. The CDR3 contains 14 residues. The CDR3 DNA sequence: TGTGCCAGCAGGATCGAGTCTAGCACAGATACGCAGTATTTT. Its translation is CASRIESSTDTQYF.

The V and J genes are TRBV27 and TRBJ1-1, with TRBD1 matching over 12 bases. This CDR3 has 15 amino acids. Germline CDR1 reads MNHEY; CDR2 reads SMNVEV (reference sequence). Trimming removed 7 bases from V and 4 bases from J; junction bases left unmatched: 7. The CDR3 region has the DNA TGTGCCAGCATACGGGACAGGGGGCGAATCACTGAAGCTTTCTTT. Translation: CASIRDRGRITEAFF.

This clonotype was recorded many times. The CDR3 bases are TGTGCCAGCAGTTCCCCCGGTAGGGGCGATGAGCAGTTCTTC. This gives the protein CASSSPGRGDEQFF. V and J are TRBV28 and TRBJ2-1, with D tentatively TRBD1 (5 bases). CDR1 and CDR2 (germline): MDHEN, SYDVKM. V was shortened by 4 bases and J by 8 bases, with 15 bases between the two germline ends. The CDR3 is 14 residues long. The full variable domain, rest sourced from reference TRBV28 and TRBJ2-1, is DVKVTQSSRYLVKRTGEKVFLECVQDMDHENMFWYRQDPGLGLRLIYFSYDVKMKEKGDIPEGYSVSREKKERFSLILESASTNQTSMYLCASSSPGRGDEQFFGPGTRLTVL.

In its sample, this clonotype was seen many times. The rearrangement joins TRBV3-1 to TRBJ2-7, with 8 bases fitting TRBD2. The J segment lost 2 bases and the V segment lost 5 bases, leaving 2 bases of the junction unmatched. The CDR3 sequence is 13 residues long. Germline assignment: CDR1 LGHDT and CDR2 YNNKEL (reference sequence). The CDR3: CASSTSGPYEQYF. For the CDR3, the DNA is TGTGCCAGCAGCACTAGCGGCCCCTACGAGCAGTACTTC.

This rearrangement joins TRBV10-3 to TRBJ1-3; weak D call: TRBD1 (5 bases). The germline V gene has CDR1 ENHRY and CDR2 SYGVKD. The CDR3 is 14 residues long. The germline V and J ends were trimmed by 3 bases and 2 bases, with 8 bases remaining between them. The CDR3 DNA sequence: TGTGCCATCAGTGACCCAGGGACTGGAAACACCATATATTTT. Protein product: CAISDPGTGNTIYF.

This clonotype occurred a few times. V usage is TRBV30 and J usage is TRBJ1-6, with 9 bases matching TRBD1. Germline trimming cut 3 bases from V and 3 bases from J; bases unmatched to any gene: 6. Germline V lookup: CDR1 GTSNPN, CDR2 SVGIG (reference sequence). The CDR3 has 16 amino acids. CDR3 in amino acids: CAWSSGQGGYNSPLHF. The CDR3 DNA reads TGTGCCTGGAGCTCGGGACAGGGAGGCTATAATTCACCCCTCCACTTT.

This clonotype was seen at least ten times. V and J are TRBV24-1 and TRBJ2-1, with D possibly TRBD1 on 6 matching bases. Germline CDR1 is KGHDR and CDR2 is SFDVKD. This CDR3 is built from 12 residues. Trimming took 6 bases from V and 6 from J, leaving 8 bases between them. Written as DNA, the CDR3 is TGTGCCACCAGTCTAGGGGGCAATGAGCAGTTCTTC. It specifies CATSLGGNEQFF.

The chain combines TRBV3-1 with TRBJ2-3; D is perhaps TRBD1 or TRBD2 (5 bases each). The CDR3 is 14 amino acids. Germline V lookup: CDR1 LGHDT, CDR2 YNNKEL (reference sequence). The germline V and J ends were trimmed by 9 bases and 0 bases, with 13 bases remaining between them. The CDR3 DNA follows: TGTGCCAGTCGACGGGGCGGGAGCACAGATACGCAGTATTTT. Encoded protein: CASRRGGSTDTQYF.

This clonotype was detected many times. V usage is TRBV19 and J usage is TRBJ2-1, with 12 positions matching TRBD2. The CDR3 extends over 17 amino acids. Germline loops: CDR1 LNHDA, CDR2 SQIVND (reference sequence). Germline trimming cut 3 bases from V and 4 bases from J; bases unmatched to any gene: 7. CDR3 DNA sequence: TGTGCCAGTAGTATGGCACGGACTAGCGGGATATACAATGAGCAGTTCTTC. Its protein product is CASSMARTSGIYNEQFF.